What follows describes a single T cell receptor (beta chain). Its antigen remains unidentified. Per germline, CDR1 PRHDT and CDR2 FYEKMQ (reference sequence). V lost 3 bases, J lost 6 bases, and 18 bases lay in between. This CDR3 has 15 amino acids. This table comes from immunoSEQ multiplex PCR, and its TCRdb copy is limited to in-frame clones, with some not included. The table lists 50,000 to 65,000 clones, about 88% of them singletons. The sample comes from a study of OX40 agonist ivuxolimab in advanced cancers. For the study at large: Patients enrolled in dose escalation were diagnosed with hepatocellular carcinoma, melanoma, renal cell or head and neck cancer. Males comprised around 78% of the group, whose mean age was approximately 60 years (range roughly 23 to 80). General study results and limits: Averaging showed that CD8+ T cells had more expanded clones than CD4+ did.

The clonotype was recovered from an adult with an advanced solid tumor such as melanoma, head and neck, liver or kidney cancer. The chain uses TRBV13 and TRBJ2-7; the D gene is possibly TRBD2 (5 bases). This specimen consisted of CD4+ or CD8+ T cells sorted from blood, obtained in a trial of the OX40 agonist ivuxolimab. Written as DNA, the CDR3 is TGTGCCAGCAGCTTGGGTCCGGGATACGACGCCGAGCAGTACTTC. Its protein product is CASSLGPGYDAEQYF.